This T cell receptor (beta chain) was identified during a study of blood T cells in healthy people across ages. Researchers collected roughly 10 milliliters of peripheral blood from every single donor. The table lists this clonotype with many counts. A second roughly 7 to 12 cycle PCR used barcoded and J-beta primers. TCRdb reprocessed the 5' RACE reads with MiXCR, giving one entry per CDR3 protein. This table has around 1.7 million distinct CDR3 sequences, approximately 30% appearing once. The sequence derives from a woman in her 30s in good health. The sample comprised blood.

The CDR3 bases are TGTGCCAGCAGCCGAGGAGCGGGGGGAGATACGCAGTATTTT. Translated, it gives CASSRGAGGDTQYF. The J gene is TRBJ2-3, the V gene TRBV5-5; 9 bases are a match to TRBD2. Per the germline V gene, CDR1 is SGHKS and CDR2 is YYEKEE (reference sequence). V shed 4 bases and J 5 bases; nucleotides not matched to a gene: 5. The CDR3 runs to 14 residues.